One sample yielded the 26 T cell receptor beta chains listed below, sequenced in a study of Graves' ophthalmopathy and Graves' hyperthyroidism. Investigators amplified TCR beta CDR3 regions from RNA transcripts. First-round RT-PCR with HTBI primers preceded a second-round multiplex PCR. TCRdb ran MiXCR on the multiplex PCR reads and lists one entry per CDR3 protein. The sample holds around 1.1 million distinct CDR3 sequences, 36% seen once. The specimen sequenced was peripheral blood or thyroid tissue (not recorded which). The receptors come from an adult man with Graves' hyperthyroidism.

V is TRBV3-1 and J is TRBJ1-2; TRBD1 aligns across 7 bases. V dropped 4 bases and J dropped 3; count of bases not matched to a gene: 5. This CDR3 has 14 amino acids. CDR1 is LGHDT, CDR2 YNNKEL, per germline (reference sequence). The CDR3 region has the DNA TGTGCCAGCAGCCGACAGGGTGAGGACTATGGCTACACCTTC. It is translated as CASSRQGEDYGYTF.

This clonotype was found a few times. The J gene is TRBJ2-7, the V gene TRBV7-9; 10 bases match TRBD2. Germline trimming cut 3 bases from V and 12 bases from J; bases unmatched to any gene: 2. Germline values: CDR1 SEHNR, CDR2 FQNEAQ (reference sequence). The CDR3 is 11 residues long. The CDR3, as DNA: TGTGCCAGCAGCTTTAGCGGGAGGTGGTACTTC. It codes for CASSFSGRWYF.

Worth noting for this clonotype: One junction end does not reproduce the germline sequence, and a read error may be involved. V gene TRBV10-3 combines with J gene TRBJ1-1; D is perhaps TRBD1 (6 bases). Germline V gene sequence: CDR1 ENHRY, CDR2 SYGVKD. The length of the CDR3 is 16 residues. The CDR3 sequence is CAISDQGSGAVTEAFF. The CDR3 region has the DNA TGTGCCATCAGTGATCAGGGGTCGGGAGCTGTCACTGAGGCTTTCTTT.

This clonotype was detected many times. The chain recombines TRBV10-3 with TRBJ1-6; D is ambiguous. V lost 6 bases and J 10 bases, leaving 19 bases between the germline ends. The V gene's germline CDR1 is ENHRY and CDR2 SYGVKD. There are 15 residues in the CDR3. The CDR3 coding sequence is TGTGCCATCAGACGCGAGCAGGTAGAGAGATCACCCCTCCACTTT. The encoded protein is CAIRREQVERSPLHF.

CDR3 bases: TGTGCCAGCAGCTTAAGGCGGACAGGGTCCCTGGAGACCCAGTACTTC. Residues: CASSLRRTGSLETQYF. The V call is TRBV7-3, the J call TRBJ2-5; the match to TRBD1 covers 8 bases. V lost 1 base, J lost 5 bases, and 9 bases stayed unmatched. This CDR3 comprises 16 residues. From germline, CDR1 is SGHTA and CDR2 FQGTGA.

About this clonotype: A read error is possible here, since a much larger clone lies one base away. V usage is TRBV5-4 and J usage is TRBJ2-5, with D perhaps matching TRBD2 (6 bases). CDR3 length: 16 residues. Germline V CDR1 and CDR2: SGHNT, YYREEE (reference sequence). Here the CDR3 DNA reads TGTGCCAACAGCCAAGCGGCGGGACGGTACCAAGAGACCCAGTACTTC. This sequence encodes CANSQAAGRYQETQYF. Together with reference TRBV5-4 and TRBJ2-5, the CDR3 gives the full variable domain: ETGVTQSPTHLIKTRGQQVTLRCSSQSGHNTVSWYQQALGQGPQFIFQYYREEENGRGNFPPRFSGLQFPNYSSELNVNALELDDSALYLCANSQAAGRYQETQYFGPGTRLLVL.

This clonotype was recorded many times. The rearrangement uses TRBV7-9 and TRBJ2-7; TRBD1 aligns across 10 bases. Trimming at V came to 5 bases and at J to 7 bases, leaving 26 bases not matched to a gene. The length of the CDR3 is 20 residues. CDR1 SEHNR and CDR2 FQNEAQ come from the germline V gene (reference sequence). The CDR3 bases are TGTGCCAGCAGCACGGAGACTCCGGGACAGGGGAGGCTAGCGACGGGGGAGCAGTACTTC. As protein: CASSTETPGQGRLATGEQYF.

This clonotype was observed many times. This chain connects TRBV6-1 to TRBJ1-1, with D hard to call. Germline V gene sequence: CDR1 MNHNS, CDR2 SASEGT. Trimming removed 7 bases from V and 2 bases from J, with 14 bases in between. This CDR3 has 14 amino acids. CDR3 bases: TGTGCCAGCACCTTGAGCCCCCTTAACACTGAAGCTTTCTTT. Translating gives CASTLSPLNTEAFF.

A few counts support this clonotype. The rearrangement links TRBV5-4 to TRBJ2-2, with D unclear. Trimming removed 7 bases at V and 10 bases at J, with 11 bases between. The CDR3 runs 11 residues. Germline V gene lookup returns CDR1 SGHNT and CDR2 YYREEE (reference sequence). The CDR3 nucleotides are TGTGCCAGCCGTTCATCGCAGGAGCTGTTTTTT. Translating it yields CASRSSQELFF.

The CDR3 DNA reads as TGTGCCAACAAGGGGGGGGTTCGCTACGAGCAGTACTTC. This translates into CANKGGVRYEQYF. J is TRBJ2-7 and V is TRBV2; D might be TRBD2 (7 bases). Germline V lookup: CDR1 SNHLY, CDR2 FYNNEI. Deletions cut 10 bases from V and 3 bases from J, with 16 bases between. This CDR3 contains 13 residues.

This clonotype was counted between two and nine times. This rearrangement joins TRBV20-1 to TRBJ1-2, with D possibly TRBD1 on 5 matching bases. Germline CDR1 DFQATT, CDR2 SNEGSKA (reference sequence). This CDR3 is built from 12 residues. Trimming took off 1 base at V and 4 bases at J, with 7 bases between the two ends. In DNA, the CDR3 is TGCAGTGCTAGAGTCAGGGCCTATGGCTACACCTTC. Amino acids: CSARVRAYGYTF.

This clonotype appeared a single time. This rearrangement joins TRBV12-3 or TRBV12-4 to TRBJ2-5; D ambiguous. The CDR3 runs to 11 residues. V was pared by 6 bases and J by 9 bases, with 11 bases between. The CDR3 region is CASRAGSSQYF. CDR3 in DNA: TGTGCCAGCAGGGCCGGTAGCTCCCAGTACTTC.

This clonotype was detected only once. The chain links TRBV6-9 to TRBJ2-3, with a weak D call TRBD2 (6 bases). This CDR3 has 14 amino acids. V was shortened by 10 bases and J by 2 bases, with 16 bases between the two germline ends. Germline V gives CDR1 MNHGY, CDR2 SVAAGI. Written as DNA, the CDR3 is TGTGCCACCTCTCGGGAGAGGGACACAGATACGCAGTATTTT. This encodes CATSRERDTDTQYF.

This clonotype has a handful of counts. A much larger clone differs by one base, so this may be a read error. The rearrangement joins TRBV2 to TRBJ2-7; 7 bases are a match to TRBD1. V dropped 8 bases and J dropped 1; count of bases not matched to a gene: 8. The CDR3 length is 14 residues. Germline loops: CDR1 SNHLY, CDR2 FYNNEI. The CDR3 DNA is TGTGCCAGCGGAACTGGGACAGCTTCCTACGAGCAGTACTTC. Translation: CASGTGTASYEQYF.

In its sample, this clonotype was seen many times. The V and J genes are TRBV29-1 and TRBJ2-6; D is perhaps TRBD1 (6 bases). The CDR3 extends over 16 amino acids. Trimming took 0 bases from V and 2 from J, leaving 11 bases between them. The germline V gene has CDR1 SQVTM and CDR2 ANQGSEA. DNA of the CDR3: TGCAGCGTTGAAGAGAGTGAGGGGGCTGGGGCCAACGTCCTGACTTTC. As protein: CSVEESEGAGANVLTF. The full variable domain, its missing parts supplied by reference TRBV29-1 and TRBJ2-6, is SAVISQKPSRDICQRGTSLTIQCQVDSQVTMMFWYRQQPGQSLTLIATANQGSEATYESGFVIDKFPISRPNLTFSTLTVSNMSPEDSSIYLCSVEESEGAGANVLTFGAGSRLTVL.

The rearrangement joins TRBV2 to TRBJ2-6; TRBD1 agrees at 9 bases. Germline V gives CDR1 SNHLY, CDR2 FYNNEI. The trim removed 4 bases at V and 1 base at J, leaving 11 bases unmatched. The CDR3 totals 19 residues. The CDR3 region is CASSGTGTGRYSGANVLTF. CDR3 DNA: TGTGCCAGCAGTGGGACCGGGACAGGGCGCTATTCTGGGGCCAACGTCCTGACTTTC.

This clonotype occurred once. The J gene is TRBJ1-2, the V gene TRBV29-1, with a possible D match to TRBD1 (5 bases). CDR1 is SQVTM, CDR2 ANQGSEA, per germline. The length of the CDR3 is 12 residues. Trimming pared 5 bases from V and 2 bases from J, leaving 9 bases between. CDR3 sequence reads: CSVNGGNYGYTF. In DNA form, the CDR3 reads TGCAGCGTTAATGGGGGAAACTATGGCTACACCTTC.

This clonotype was observed many times. J is TRBJ1-1 and V is TRBV20-1; D unclear. Looked up from germline, CDR1 is DFQATT and CDR2 is SNEGSKA (reference sequence). Trimming left V 2 bases short and J 1 base short, with 14 bases between. The CDR3 is 15 amino acids. The CDR3 here is CSARRTKVQNTEAFF. The CDR3 nucleotides read TGCAGTGCTAGACGGACTAAGGTTCAGAACACTGAAGCTTTCTTT.

This clonotype was seen repeatedly, ten times or more. J is TRBJ1-1 and V is TRBV7-8; TRBD1 might be the D (5 bases). Germline V gene lookup returns CDR1 SGHVS and CDR2 FQNEAQ. CDR3 size: 16 residues. V was clipped by 8 bases and J by 0 bases, with 19 bases between them. The CDR3 loop is CASSRTTGGMNTEAFF. CDR3 DNA sequence: TGTGCCAGCTCCAGGACCACAGGTGGGATGAACACTGAAGCTTTCTTT.

The chain couples TRBV12-3 or TRBV12-4 to TRBJ1-2, with 9 bases that match TRBD1. V gave up 2 bases and J gave up 6 bases; unmatched junction bases: 16. This CDR3 has 18 amino acids. CDR3 in DNA: TGTGCCAGCAGTTTAAGGTTGGGACAGGGATTTCTCTCCGATGGCTACACCTTC. This encodes CASSLRLGQGFLSDGYTF.

The rearrangement links TRBV5-8 to TRBJ1-2; TRBD1 matches 8 bases. The CDR3 runs 15 residues. J lost 2 bases, V lost 5 bases, and 8 bases had no gene match. CDR1 SGHTS and CDR2 YDEGEE come from the germline V gene. The CDR3 protein is CASRTGQGQNYGYTF. The CDR3 nucleotides read TGTGCCAGCAGAACCGGACAGGGCCAAAACTATGGCTACACCTTC.

The chain is built from TRBV9 and TRBJ2-7; 8 bases agree with TRBD2. CDR3 length: 15 amino acids. CDR1 and CDR2 from the germline V gene are SGDLS and YYNGEE. Trimming took 3 bases from V and 1 from J; bases not matched to a gene: 6. CDR3 coding DNA: TGTGCCAGCAGCGAATATAGCGGGACGTCCTACGAGCAGTACTTC. Translated, it gives CASSEYSGTSYEQYF.

This clonotype has only a few counts. The rearrangement links TRBV28 to TRBJ2-7; perhaps D is TRBD1 or TRBD2 (5 bases each). Per the germline V gene, CDR1 is MDHEN and CDR2 is SYDVKM. This CDR3 is 13 amino acids long. V gave up 1 base and J gave up 9 bases, with 13 bases separating them. The CDR3, as DNA: TGTGCCAGCAGTTTATCGGGACGGACGGCGCAGTACTTC. It specifies CASSLSGRTAQYF.

The chain employs TRBV7-6 and TRBJ1-1; D gene unclear. Looked up from germline, CDR1 is SGHVS and CDR2 is FNYEAQ. The CDR3 is 20 residues long. Deletions cut 1 base from V and 10 bases from J, with 34 bases between. The CDR3 nucleotides read TGTGCCAGCAGCTTAGTACTTCCGGGTCCCACGAACACCGGGGAGGGCCGAGCTTTCTTT. Encoded protein: CASSLVLPGPTNTGEGRAFF.

To note about this clonotype: This may stem from a read error, because a much larger clone lies one nucleotide away. The chain has TRBV7-6 and TRBJ1-1, with TRBD1 identical over 8 bases. Germline trimming cut 4 bases from V and 7 bases from J; bases unmatched to any gene: 14. The CDR3 runs to 16 residues. The germline gives CDR1 SGHVS, CDR2 FNYEAQ. In DNA form, the CDR3 reads TGTGCCAGCAGCTCGCCGCGTGTCAGGGGGCTCGGTGAAGCTTTCTTT. Its protein product is CASSSPRVRGLGEAFF.

This clonotype has a count of ten or more. The chain uses TRBV10-2 and TRBJ2-5; no definite D call. Germline-derived CDR1 and CDR2 are WSHSY and SAAADI. This CDR3 is built from 13 residues. Trimming took off 6 bases at V and 1 base at J, with 9 bases between the two ends. The CDR3 loop reads CASSTRPQETQYF. CDR3 DNA: TGCGCCAGCAGCACGCGTCCCCAAGAGACCCAGTACTTC.